The next 9 T cell receptor beta chains were all read from a single sample in a study of blood T cell repertoires in COVID-19. Using immunoSEQ multiplex PCR, the repertoire was profiled, and TCRdb retains in-frame clones only, with some absent. The profile covers 190,000 or so clones, with approximately 94% appearing a single time and 0.76% taken by the ten largest. Sequenced material: peripheral blood. The receptors shown here come from a man aged 25-40 years with COVID-19, enrolled during active disease.

This clone has just one count. The genes are TRBV9 and TRBJ1-2; 8 nucleotides line up with TRBD1. The CDR3 loop spans 12 amino acids. V lost 7 bases to trimming and J lost 4 bases; unmatched junction nucleotides: 3. The germline gives CDR1 SGDLS, CDR2 YYNGEE. In DNA, the CDR3 is TGTGCCAGCGGGACAGGCGTCTATGGCTACACCTTC. As protein: CASGTGVYGYTF. The whole variable domain, filled in from reference TRBV9 and TRBJ1-2, reads DSGVTQTPKHLITATGQRVTLRCSPRSGDLSVYWYQQSLDQGLQFLIQYYNGEERAKGNILERFSAQQFPDLHSELNLSSLELGDSALYFCASGTGVYGYTFGSGTRLTVV.

A remark on this clone: At the DNA level, this CDR3 is encoded by other sequences in the same sample as well. The gene calls are TRBV5-1 and TRBJ1-3; D gene uncertain. V was shortened by 0 bases and J by 2 bases, with 6 bases between the two germline ends. Per germline, CDR1 SGHRS and CDR2 YFSETQ. This CDR3 spans 14 amino acids. The CDR3 DNA sequence: TGCGCCAGCAGCTTGGCCGGGGCTGGAAACACCATATATTTT. This codes for CASSLAGAGNTIYF.

The chain couples TRBV18 to TRBJ1-6, with a weak D call TRBD1 (5 bases). Trimming took off 3 bases at V and 7 bases at J, with 16 bases between the two ends. The CDR3 loop spans 16 amino acids. Germline CDR1 KGHSH, CDR2 LQKENI. CDR3 DNA: TGTGCCAGCTCACCTTCCCGACAGCCCAGGAATTCACCCCTCCACTTT. Translation: CASSPSRQPRNSPLHF.

V gene TRBV5-1 combines with J gene TRBJ1-1; 7 nucleotides match TRBD1. In germline, CDR1 is SGHRS, CDR2 YFSETQ. The trim removed 1 base at V and 5 bases at J, leaving 14 bases unmatched. The CDR3 contains 17 residues. CDR3 region: CASSLSGTRSRGTEAFF. The CDR3 coding sequence is TGCGCCAGCAGCTTGTCCGGGACGAGGAGCAGGGGGACTGAAGCTTTCTTT.

The chain has TRBV11-2 and TRBJ2-1, with 8 bases matching TRBD1. The CDR3 totals 15 residues. V shed 5 bases, J shed 7 bases, and the junction held 10 bases outside the gene matches. Germline CDR1 is SGHAT and CDR2 is FQNNGV. For the CDR3, the DNA is TGTGCCAGCAGCGAGAACAGGGGGGCGTGGAATGAGCAGTTCTTC. Its protein is CASSENRGAWNEQFF.

The V gene is TRBV5-1, the J gene TRBJ2-2; 11 positions agree with TRBD2. Germline V gives CDR1 SGHRS, CDR2 YFSETQ. The CDR3 is 18 residues long. V lost 4 bases, J lost 2 bases, and 10 bases stayed unmatched. CDR3 DNA sequence: TGCGCCAGCAGCCCCCGGACTAGCGGGCGGGACAACACCGGGGAGCTGTTTTTT. Translating it yields CASSPRTSGRDNTGELFF.

The chain employs TRBV3-1 (or the pseudogene TRBV3-2) and TRBJ2-1; D gene unclear. Germline CDR1 LGHDT, CDR2 YNNKEL (reference sequence). The CDR3 length is 15 residues. Trimming removed 0 bases from V and 4 bases from J, with 10 bases in between. The CDR3 nucleotides read TGTGCCAGCAGCCAAGATGACGGCGGATACAATGAGCAGTTCTTC. Translating it yields CASSQDDGGYNEQFF.

The rearrangement links TRBV5-6 to TRBJ1-2; D uncertain. The CDR3 has 17 amino acids. Per germline, CDR1 SGHDT and CDR2 YYEEEE. Trimming stripped 0 bases from V and 1 base from J, with 16 bases between. In DNA form, the CDR3 reads TGTGCCAGCAGCTTGGGAGGTTCTCCAGTGGGTAACTATGGCTACACCTTC. Translating gives CASSLGGSPVGNYGYTF.

The V call is TRBV7-7, the J call TRBJ2-1; 8 bases fit TRBD2. This CDR3 contains 16 residues. CDR1 is SSHAT and CDR2 is FNYEAQ in the germline V gene (reference sequence). The V gene end was trimmed by 3 bases and the J gene end by 2 bases; junction bases not matched to a gene: 6. The CDR3 DNA follows: TGTGCCAGCAGCTTCGGGGCGGGGGGCCCCTACAATGAGCAGTTCTTC. Its protein product is CASSFGAGGPYNEQFF.